One sample yielded the 11 T cell receptor beta chains listed below, sequenced in a study of blood T cell repertoires in COVID-19. Here immunoSEQ multiplex PCR was the method, and the copy in TCRdb shows in-frame clones only, minus some. Altogether more than 95,000 clones are present, around 90% being singletons, with the ten largest covering 4.5% to 5.5%. Source material: peripheral blood. All receptors derive from a human donor in a cohort sampled during active COVID-19.

This chain links TRBV10-3 with TRBJ2-1; no definite D call. From germline, CDR1 is ENHRY and CDR2 SYGVKD. The CDR3 loop spans 13 amino acids. Trimming left V 6 bases short and J 9 bases short, with 15 bases between. CDR3 DNA sequence: TGTGCCATCAGCCAAAAGTTATTAGCTGAGCAGTTCTTC. Translating gives CAISQKLLAEQFF.

Points on this clone: Within the sample, other DNA sequences also encode this same CDR3. The chain has TRBV30 and TRBJ1-5, with D possibly TRBD1 on 5 matching bases. V was pared by 0 bases and J by 3 bases, with 6 bases between. The CDR3 is 13 amino acids. CDR1 is GTSNPN, CDR2 SVGIG, per germline (reference sequence). The CDR3 reads CAWSVRDNQPQHF. The DNA for the CDR3 is TGTGCCTGGAGTGTCAGGGACAATCAGCCCCAGCATTTT.

This rearrangement joins TRBV6-5 to TRBJ1-1; TRBD1 aligns across 7 bases. Trimming cost V 2 bases and J 4 bases; bases outside gene matches: 4. The V gene's germline CDR1 is MNHEY and CDR2 SVGAGI. This CDR3 comprises 14 residues. CDR3 nucleotides: TGTGCCAGCAGTTACAGGGGGCAGGGCACTGAAGCTTTCTTT. This translates into CASSYRGQGTEAFF.

This chain joins TRBV5-1 and TRBJ2-7, with TRBD1 matching over 7 bases. Trimming took 4 bases from V and 7 from J; bases not matched to a gene: 5. The germline CDR1 and CDR2 sequences are SGHRS and YFSETQ. The CDR3 is 12 residues long. Written as DNA, the CDR3 is TGCGCCAGCAGCCCACAGGGGATGGAGCAGTACTTC. Encoded protein: CASSPQGMEQYF.

V gene TRBV4-1 combines with J gene TRBJ2-7; TRBD1 aligns across 8 bases. CDR3 length: 21 residues. Germline lookup yields CDR1 MGHRA and CDR2 YSYEKL. V dropped 4 bases and J dropped 5; count of bases not matched to a gene: 28. CDR3: CASSRGGFYRGNPSKRDEQYF. In nucleotides, the CDR3 is TGCGCCAGCAGCCGAGGCGGCTTTTACAGGGGGAACCCGTCTAAAAGAGACGAGCAGTACTTC.

The chain is built from TRBV5-5 and TRBJ2-3; D gene ambiguous. The CDR3 is 16 residues long. Germline assignment: CDR1 SGHKS and CDR2 YYEKEE (reference sequence). With 4 bases removed from V and 4 bases from J, the gap between germline ends came to 19 bases. Here the CDR3 reads CASSPLPETPADTQYF. CDR3 coding DNA: TGTGCCAGCAGCCCGTTGCCGGAGACTCCAGCAGATACGCAGTATTTT.

This chain links TRBV5-6 with TRBJ1-5; D not resolved. Germline-derived CDR1 and CDR2 are SGHDT and YYEEEE. Trimming removed 0 bases from V and 4 bases from J, with 11 bases in between. The CDR3 extends over 15 amino acids. The chain's CDR3 is CASSLGGFGNQPQHF. CDR3 DNA sequence: TGTGCCAGCAGCTTGGGAGGGTTCGGGAATCAGCCCCAGCATTTT.

The CDR3 nucleotides read TGTGCCAGCAGCCCAACCGGGACAGTCGAATCCGAGCAGTACTTC. This sequence encodes CASSPTGTVESEQYF. This chain connects TRBV3-1 (or the pseudogene TRBV3-2) to TRBJ2-7; 7 nucleotides align to TRBD1. This CDR3 is built from 15 residues. The germline V gene has CDR1 LGHDT and CDR2 YNNKEL (reference sequence). J was trimmed by 6 bases and V by 4 bases; bases with no gene match: 12.

The V gene is TRBV28, the J gene TRBJ2-7; possibly TRBD2 for D (6 bases). The CDR3 has 12 amino acids. V lost 6 bases, J lost 7 bases, and 13 bases lay in between. Germline V CDR1 and CDR2: MDHEN, SYDVKM. CDR3 in DNA: TGTGCCAGCAGCGCGGGACGTTTGGAGCAGTACTTC. This sequence encodes CASSAGRLEQYF.

The J gene is TRBJ2-1, the V gene TRBV2; 10 nucleotides match TRBD1. This CDR3 region has 15 residues. CDR1 is SNHLY and CDR2 is FYNNEI in the germline V gene. Trimming took 6 bases from V and 1 from J; bases not matched to a gene: 3. DNA of the CDR3: TGTGCCAGCAGCGGGGGACAGGGGTCCTACAATGAGCAGTTCTTC. Translation gives CASSGGQGSYNEQFF.

This chain uses TRBV20-1 with TRBJ2-5; D ambiguous. Looked up from germline, CDR1 is DFQATT and CDR2 is SNEGSKA (reference sequence). Trimming removed 6 bases at V and 2 bases at J, with 7 bases between. The CDR3 consists of 11 residues. The CDR3 nucleotides are TGCAGTGCCTCCAGGCAAGAGACCCAGTACTTC. As protein: CSASRQETQYF.